This T cell receptor beta chain derives from a study of shared clonotypes between healthy human individuals. The CDR3 is 14 amino acids. J lost 4 bases, V lost 4 bases, and 7 bases had no gene match. Germline CDR1 and CDR2: SGHRS and YFSETQ. Repertoires were generated with immunoSEQ multiplex PCR, while TCRdb's copy carries only in-frame clones and drops some. This sample has around 700,000 clones; about three quarters occur once, and the top ten carry 1.5% to 2%. This clone has only one observation. The rearrangement joins TRBV5-1 to TRBJ1-1; TRBD1 agrees at 7 bases. The sequence came from a woman under 40 in good health. Material for sequencing was memory CD4+ T cells sorted from blood. Subset in this sample: CD45RA-negative fraction. The CDR3 loop is CASSEGTEGTEAFF. The CDR3 coding sequence is TGCGCCAGCAGCGAGGGGACAGAAGGCACTGAAGCTTTCTTT.